This entry concerns a single T cell receptor (beta chain). Its antigen remains unknown. The data were obtained in a study of T cell responses to AZD1222 COVID-19 vaccine. Study-level results: After the peak T cell response, and only then, were repertoires sampled.

Here immunoSEQ multiplex PCR was the method, and the copy in TCRdb shows in-frame clones only, minus some. The table lists 120,000 or so clones, approximately 90% of them singletons, with 7.8% in the top ten. Looked up from germline, CDR1 is SSHAT and CDR2 is FNYEAQ (reference sequence). The CDR3 runs to 15 residues. V gave up 2 bases and J gave up 2 bases; unmatched junction bases: 5. The receptor was derived from an adult in good health. The chain has TRBV7-7 and TRBJ2-5; 7 nucleotides match TRBD1. This specimen consisted of peripheral blood, obtained on day 0 of AZD1222 vaccination. The CDR3 bases are TGTGCCAGCAGCTTATCCGGACAGGATCAAGAGACCCAGTACTTC. It translates to CASSLSGQDQETQYF.